Sequencing of this T cell receptor beta chain was carried out in a study of T cell responses to AZD1222 COVID-19 vaccine. Repertoires were generated with immunoSEQ multiplex PCR, while TCRdb's copy carries only in-frame clones and drops some. The data contain more than 100,000 clones, roughly nine tenths of them seen just once; the ten biggest clones take up 45%. Trimming took off 4 bases at V and 2 bases at J, with 11 bases between the two ends. Per the germline V gene, CDR1 is SQVTM and CDR2 is ANQGSEA. The length of the CDR3 is 13 residues. Sequenced material: peripheral blood, taken on day 0 of AZD1222 vaccination. The chain joins TRBV29-1 to TRBJ1-2; D might be TRBD1 (5 bases). This TCR was recovered from an adult in good health. The CDR3 region is CSVVRGGNYGYTF. The CDR3 nucleotides are TGCAGCGTTGTGCGGGGGGGAAACTATGGCTACACCTTC.